The entry that follows covers one T cell receptor (beta chain) sequence. The CDR3 is 13 residues long. CDR1 and CDR2 (germline): LNHDA, SQIVND (reference sequence). The ends were cut back, 1 base at V and 8 bases at J, with 11 bases in the middle. The source material, RNA transcripts, was used to amplify TCR beta CDR3 regions. Researchers ran a first-round RT-PCR on the TCR CDR3 using the HTBI primer set. TCRdb reprocessed the multiplex PCR reads via MiXCR and lists one record per CDR3 protein. Counted here are approximately 740,000 distinct CDR3 sequences, 12% to 15% occurring once; the ten biggest clones make up 10%. These data originate in a study of T cells in Graves' hyperthyroidism and ophthalmopathy. On the study more broadly: Peripheral blood specimens were obtained at initial diagnosis, prior to any treatment.

Patients with uncontrolled infections, other autoimmune diseases, pregnancy or lactation were excluded. Clinicians diagnosed patients from clinical symptoms, serum thyroxine and TRAb, thyroid ultrasound and orbital computed tomography. This receptor was obtained from a woman in her late teens or twenties with Graves' hyperthyroidism. The chain combines TRBV19 with TRBJ1-2; D remains unclear. Sequencing was done on a sample of blood. CDR3 in DNA: TGTGCCAGTAGTATAGGCCCCTCAAGCGGCTACACCTTC. It encodes CASSIGPSSGYTF.